The 13 T cell receptor beta chains in this list originate from one sample, sequenced in a study of blood T cell repertoires in COVID-19. TCRdb's copy holds only in-frame clones and misses some; the assay was immunoSEQ multiplex PCR. The data hold about 36,000 clones, with over 75% observed a single time. Source material: peripheral blood. These receptor sequences come from a man in his sixties with acute or convalescent COVID-19.

The rearrangement links TRBV5-1 to TRBJ1-4; TRBD1 matches 8 bases. J lost 3 bases, V lost 2 bases, and 3 bases had no gene match. The CDR3 has 15 residues. CDR1 is SGHRS and CDR2 is YFSETQ in the germline V gene. The CDR3 nucleotides are TGCGCCAGCAGCTTAAAACAGGGGGCTAATGAAAAACTGTTTTTT. Protein sequence: CASSLKQGANEKLFF.

V and J are TRBV19 and TRBJ1-1, with 7 bases matching TRBD1. CDR1 and CDR2 from the germline V gene are LNHDA and SQIVND (reference sequence). The CDR3 length is 14 residues. The ends lost 5 bases at V and 0 bases at J; junction bases unmatched: 3. Written as DNA, the CDR3 is TGTGCCAGTAGTCTCGGGACAGTGAACACTGAAGCTTTCTTT. It codes for CASSLGTVNTEAFF.

This clone was seen a handful of times. This sample includes further DNA sequences coding for the same CDR3. V usage is TRBV25-1 and J usage is TRBJ1-5; D is possibly TRBD1 (5 bases). The CDR3 is 12 amino acids. Deletions cut 6 bases from V and 2 bases from J, with 5 bases between. From germline, CDR1 is MGHDK and CDR2 SYGVNS. In DNA, the CDR3 is TGTGCCAGCAGAGGGGGCAATCAGCCCCAGCATTTT. This codes for CASRGGNQPQHF.

The V and J genes are TRBV10-3 and TRBJ2-6; D may be TRBD2 (6 bases). The CDR3 runs 16 residues. Germline V lookup: CDR1 ENHRY, CDR2 SYGVKD. V lost 4 bases, J lost 4 bases, and 14 bases lay in between. The CDR3 loop is CAISVEGLFGANVLTF. The CDR3 bases are TGTGCCATCAGTGTGGAGGGACTTTTCGGGGCCAACGTCCTGACTTTC.

The J gene is TRBJ2-2, the V gene TRBV19; possibly TRBD2 for D (6 bases). The CDR3 runs 14 residues. Germline values: CDR1 LNHDA, CDR2 SQIVND (reference sequence). V dropped 5 bases and J dropped 12 bases, with 19 bases sitting between them. The CDR3 is CASSPVLLAGQLFF. The CDR3 bases are TGTGCCAGTAGTCCCGTTTTGCTCGCGGGACAGCTGTTTTTT.

The CDR3 is CASSLTGGNEQFF. The CDR3 DNA reads as TGTGCCAGCAGTTTAACAGGGGGCAATGAGCAGTTCTTC. The rearrangement joins TRBV6-6 to TRBJ2-1, with 8 positions matching TRBD1. The CDR3 consists of 13 residues. V gave up 4 bases and J gave up 6 bases; unmatched junction bases: 2. Germline V gene lookup returns CDR1 MNHNY and CDR2 SVGAGI (reference sequence).

The rearrangement uses TRBV11-3 and TRBJ2-2, with 7 positions matching TRBD1. V lost 5 bases and J lost 3; bases outside the gene matches: 9. The germline CDR1 and CDR2 sequences are SGHNT and YENEEA. CDR3 length: 16 residues. The DNA for the CDR3 is TGTGCCAGCAGCCTAATTCCGGGACAGTACACCGGGGAGCTGTTTTTT. It specifies CASSLIPGQYTGELFF.

The V and J genes are TRBV4-1 and TRBJ2-3, with 7 positions matching TRBD2. V shed 3 bases, J shed 1 base, and the junction held 4 bases outside the gene matches. From germline, CDR1 is MGHRA and CDR2 YSYEKL. This CDR3 has 15 residues. CDR3 in DNA: TGCGCCAGCAGCCATGAGCGGGGTCGCACAGATACGCAGTATTTT. This translates into CASSHERGRTDTQYF.

The chain couples TRBV6-5 to TRBJ2-7; D perhaps matches TRBD2 (6 bases). CDR1 and CDR2 (germline): MNHEY, SVGAGI. Between the trimmed V and J ends, which lost 8 bases and 6 bases, there was a span of 11 bases. The CDR3 covers 11 residues. Here the CDR3 reads CASSTSREQYF. The DNA of the CDR3 is TGTGCCAGCTCCACTAGCCGCGAGCAGTACTTC.

The V gene is TRBV5-1, the J gene TRBJ2-7; possible D gene TRBD1, 6 bases. CDR3 length equals 14 residues. CDR1 is SGHRS, CDR2 YFSETQ, per germline. V was shortened by 1 base and J by 0 bases, with 8 bases between the two germline ends. DNA of the CDR3: TGCGCCAGCAGCTTGCAGGGGAGCTCCTACGAGCAGTACTTC. It translates to CASSLQGSSYEQYF.

Concerning this clone: A read error is possible here, since a much larger clone lies one base away. The V gene is TRBV28, the J gene TRBJ1-2, with TRBD1 identical over 9 bases. V shed 6 bases, J shed 4 bases, and the junction held 12 bases outside the gene matches. This CDR3 region has 16 residues. Germline-derived CDR1 and CDR2 are MDHEN and SYDVKM. The CDR3 here is CASRPNEPGQGYGYTF. The CDR3 DNA reads TGTGCCAGCAGGCCAAACGAGCCGGGACAGGGCTATGGCTACACCTTC.

The CDR3 sequence: CSVAQGTSGANVLTF. The CDR3 DNA is TGCAGCGTTGCGCAGGGAACCTCTGGGGCCAACGTCCTGACTTTC. The chain has TRBV29-1 and TRBJ2-6; D perhaps matches TRBD1 (5 bases). The germline V and J ends were trimmed by 4 bases and 0 bases, with 10 bases remaining between them. Germline V gene sequence: CDR1 SQVTM, CDR2 ANQGSEA. CDR3 size: 15 residues.

The rearrangement joins TRBV3-1 (or the pseudogene TRBV3-2) to TRBJ1-2; D ambiguous. The CDR3 has 13 amino acids. Trimming took 1 base from V and 10 from J, leaving 13 bases between them. CDR1 and CDR2 from the germline V gene are LGHDT and YNNKEL (reference sequence). As DNA, the CDR3 is TGTGCCAGCAGCCAAGTAAACAGAAAAGACTACACCTTC. Translated, it gives CASSQVNRKDYTF.